A selection of T cell receptor beta chains follows, all from one sample in a study of shared clonotypes between healthy human individuals. Clones were read by immunoSEQ multiplex PCR, and TCRdb kept only the in-frame ones, dropping some. The table lists fewer than 600,000 clones, 60% to 80% of them singletons, with 12% in the top ten. The specimen was PBMCs. Every receptor here comes from a woman aged 40 to 50 in good health. Some clones in this sample may be carry-over from other donors' samples. The CDR3 runs from the conserved cysteine through the conserved F or W. The order of the fields is D gene, J gene, clone size, V gene, CDR3 DNA, CDR3 protein. D genes are given only for firm matches. Size is stated for part of the rows, as once, few or many counts, or as a class when the clone is expanded.

. TRBJ2-7 . TRBV9 TGTGCCAGCAGCGCCCGACAGGCTTCGAACGAGCAGTACTTC CASSARQASNEQYF
. TRBJ2-7 . TRBV7-3 TGTGCCAGCAGCGCCCAACACGCCCTGGGGGAGCAGTACTTC CASSAQHALGEQYF
TRBD1 TRBJ2-5 . TRBV7-9 TGTGCCAGCAGTCGACCCCGGGACAGCCAAGAGACCCAGTACTTC CASSRPRDSQETQYF
. TRBJ2-6 . TRBV7-9 TGTGCCAGCAGCTTAGTCCTCCCTGGGGCCAACGTCCTGACTTTC CASSLVLPGANVLTF
. TRBJ1-1 . TRBV5-1 TGCGCCAGCAGCTTGTTGGGGAGTGGGAACACTGAAGCTTTCTTT CASSLLGSGNTEAFF
. TRBJ2-3 many TRBV7-3 TGTGCCAGCAGCTTGGGCACAGATACGCAGTATTTT CASSLGTDTQYF
. TRBJ1-1 . TRBV5-4 TGTGCCAGCAGCTTGGACCCCGGGGGCACTGAAGCTTTCTTT CASSLDPGGTEAFF
. TRBJ1-2 . TRBV30 TGTGCCTGGAGACCTACAGGATCCGGGTATGGCTACACCTTC CAWRPTGSGYGYTF
. TRBJ2-7 . TRBV13 TGTGCCAGCAGCAGAACGACAGATTCCTACGAGCAGTACTTC CASSRTTDSYEQYF
TRBD2 TRBJ2-1 . TRBV7-2 TGTGCCAGCAGCATTAGGGGAGGCGGGAGGGCCTCAGTTGAGCAGTTCTTC CASSIRGGGRASVEQFF
. TRBJ2-5 . TRBV10-1 TGCGCCAGCAGTGGCCGCCAAGAGACCCAGTACTTC CASSGRQETQYF
TRBD1 TRBJ1-1 once TRBV7-9 TGTGCCAGCAGCTTTAACACAGGGGGTACTGAAGCTTTCTTT CASSFNTGGTEAFF
. TRBJ2-2 . TRBV19 TGTGCCAGAAGGGAACGAAAAGGCCCGAACACCGGGGAGCTGTTTTTT CARRERKGPNTGELFF
. TRBJ1-1 . TRBV27 TGTGCCGGCCCAAACCCGGACAGAAACACTGAAGCTTTCTTT CAGPNPDRNTEAFF
. TRBJ2-6 many TRBV19 TGTGCCAGTAGTCGCGAACAGGGTACTGGGGCCAACGTCCTGACTTTC CASSREQGTGANVLTF
TRBD2 TRBJ2-7 . TRBV5-6 TGTGCCAGCAGCTTGCTAGCGGGCCGCTCCTACGAGCAGTACTTC CASSLLAGRSYEQYF
TRBD2 TRBJ2-7 . TRBV4-2 TGTGCCAGCAGCCAAGGGACTAGCCCGATCGGTGAGCAGTACTTC CASSQGTSPIGEQYF
. TRBJ1-1 . TRBV7-6 TGTGCCAGCAGCCCTAGCGGGGGGAACACTGAAGCTTTCTTT CASSPSGGNTEAFF
TRBD2 TRBJ2-1 once TRBV5-1 TGCGCCAGTAGGCTAGCGGGAGTTCTAGGTGAGCAGTTCTTC CASRLAGVLGEQFF
. TRBJ1-1 . TRBV9 TGTGCCAGCAGCGGACTCCAGAGGAACACTGAAGCTTTCTTT CASSGLQRNTEAFF
. TRBJ1-2 . TRBV18 TGTGCCAGCTCACCAAGGGGGTCCGGAGATAACTATGGCTACACCTTC CASSPRGSGDNYGYTF
TRBD2 TRBJ2-5 . TRBV6-1 TGTGCCAGCAGTGAATTTAGGACTAGCGGGAGAGGGGAGACCCAGTACTTC CASSEFRTSGRGETQYF
. TRBJ1-4 . TRBV9 TGTGCCAGCAGCGTTTCCATGTGGGGTGAAAAACTGTTTTTT CASSVSMWGEKLFF
TRBD1 TRBJ1-1 . TRBV7-2 TGTGCCAGCAGCCCCGACAGGGCGCTGAACACTGAAGCTTTCTTT CASSPDRALNTEAFF
TRBD2 TRBJ2-1 . TRBV4-2 TGTGCCAGCAGCTTAAGTGGGAGGGCCATGGTCTTC CASSLSGRAMVF
. TRBJ2-7 once TRBV5-1 TGCGCCAGCAGCTTGGATGGTGTAGCGGCCGAGCAGTACTTC CASSLDGVAAEQYF
. TRBJ1-4 . TRBV2 TGTGCCAGCAGAGCCTCCGGTCAAACTAATGAAAAACTGTTTTTT CASRASGQTNEKLFF
. TRBJ1-5 . TRBV20-1 TGCAGTGCCAAGAGCGGGCAGCCCCAGCATTTT CSAKSGQPQHF
. TRBJ1-1 . TRBV6-5 TGTGCCAGCAGTTACTCCAAGGGGATTGAAGCTTTCTTT CASSYSKGIEAFF
TRBD2 TRBJ2-1 . TRBV6-6 TGTGCCAGCAGCGGGAGGGCGAGGAATGAGCAGTTCTTC CASSGRARNEQFF
TRBD1 TRBJ1-5 . TRBV19 TGTGCCAGTAGTATTGGAGGGGGCGTAGATCAGCCCCAGCATTTT CASSIGGGVDQPQHF
TRBD1 TRBJ2-3 . TRBV15 TGTGCCACCAGCAGAGTTACTCCCGGGCAGGGGGCAGATACGCAGTATTTT CATSRVTPGQGADTQYF
. TRBJ1-2 . TRBV15 TGTGCCACCAGCAGAGCGACAGATGGCTACACCTTC CATSRATDGYTF
. TRBJ2-3 few TRBV7-2 TGTGCCAGCAGCTTAGTTGGCACCTTGAGAACAGATACGCAGTATTTT CASSLVGTLRTDTQYF
. TRBJ1-3 . TRBV4-2 TGTGCCAGCAGCCAAGCTGCTGGAAACACCATATATTTT CASSQAAGNTIYF
TRBD2 TRBJ2-1 . TRBV7-6 TGTGCCAGCAGCCGGACTAGCGGGCAATACAATGAGCAGTTCTTC CASSRTSGQYNEQFF
. TRBJ2-7 . TRBV19 TGTGCCAGTAGTATAGGACGGGGCAGGGGCGAATCCTACGAGCAGTACTTC CASSIGRGRGESYEQYF
TRBD2 TRBJ2-7 once TRBV4-1 TGCGCCAGCAGCCAAGAATTCCTAGCGGGATCTGCCTACGAGCAGTACTTC CASSQEFLAGSAYEQYF
. TRBJ1-2 . TRBV9 TGTGCCAGCAGCGTAAACCCCTTCCGGGTTCAGGGAGCTTTTGGCTATGGCTACACCTTC CASSVNPFRVQGAFGYGYTF
. TRBJ2-6 . TRBV11-3 TGTGCCAGCAGCTTCAATTTCATCTCGACAAAGTCGGGCCAACGTCCTGACTTC CASSFNFISTKSGQRPDF
. TRBJ2-3 . TRBV28 TGTGCCAGCAGTCCCCGCGGGGAGGGCACAGATACGCAGTATTTT CASSPRGEGTDTQYF
TRBD2 TRBJ2-2 . TRBV27 TGTGCCAGCAGTTTAGTACTAGCGCTCACCGGGGAGCTGTTTTTT CASSLVLALTGELFF
TRBD2 TRBJ2-3 many TRBV2 TGTGCCAGCAGCCCCTCGGGAGGCCGATACACAGATACGCAGTATTTT CASSPSGGRYTDTQYF
TRBD1 TRBJ1-4 once TRBV2 TGTGCCAGCAGTGGGGACAGGTGGAATGAAAAACTGTTTTTT CASSGDRWNEKLFF
TRBD1 TRBJ1-2 . TRBV30 TGTGCCTGGGGACAGGGGCTAGGGTATGGCTACACCTTC CAWGQGLGYGYTF
. TRBJ2-3 . TRBV19 TGTGCCAGTAGTATGCCGCCCGGGCGGGGACTCACAGATACGCAGTATTTT CASSMPPGRGLTDTQYF
TRBD2 TRBJ2-7 . TRBV5-4 TGTGCCAGCAGCCGCGGGGGATTTAGGGAGCAGTACTTC CASSRGGFREQYF
TRBD1 TRBJ1-5 many TRBV4-1 TGCGCCAGCAGCCAGGGACAGGGTGAGGTGCAGCCCCAGCATTTT CASSQGQGEVQPQHF
. TRBJ1-2 . TRBV5-1 TGCGCCAGCAGCTTGGATGGGGGTTCTGATGGCTACACCTTC CASSLDGGSDGYTF
. TRBJ1-4 few TRBV27 TGTGCCAGCAGTTCATGGGGGGGTGGTGAAAAACTGTTTTTT CASSSWGGGEKLFF
TRBD1 TRBJ1-2 . TRBV15 TGTGCCACCAGCAGAGACCCAGGGGGAACGCGTGGCTACACCTTC CATSRDPGGTRGYTF
. TRBJ2-5 . TRBV30 TGTGCCTGGACCCCTGGGCTAGCTTTAGAGACCCAGTACTTC CAWTPGLALETQYF
. TRBJ2-5 . TRBV11-2 TGTGCCAGCGGAGGCGGGATGGGGGGGACCCAGTACTTC CASGGGMGGTQYF
TRBD2 TRBJ2-7 . TRBV29-1 TGCAGCGTTGCGAAACTAGCGGGGGACTACGAGCAGTACTTC CSVAKLAGDYEQYF
. TRBJ2-7 . TRBV11-2 TGTGCCAGCAGCTTAGTAGGGCGTACAGGCTTCTTC CASSLVGRTGFF
. TRBJ1-1 once TRBV5-1 TGCGCCAGCAGCCGCGGTACCGGGACGGGGACTATGAACACTGAAGCTTTCTTT CASSRGTGTGTMNTEAFF